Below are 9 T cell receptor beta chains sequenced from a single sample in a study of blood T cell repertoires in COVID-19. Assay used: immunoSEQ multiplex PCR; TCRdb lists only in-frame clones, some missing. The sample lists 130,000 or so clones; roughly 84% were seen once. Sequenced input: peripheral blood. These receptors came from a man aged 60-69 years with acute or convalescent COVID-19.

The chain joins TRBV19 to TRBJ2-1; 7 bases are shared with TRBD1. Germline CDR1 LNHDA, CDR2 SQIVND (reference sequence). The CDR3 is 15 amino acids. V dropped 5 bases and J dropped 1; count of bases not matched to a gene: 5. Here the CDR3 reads CASSRTGVSYNEQFF. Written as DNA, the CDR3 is TGTGCCAGTAGTCGGACAGGAGTTTCCTACAATGAGCAGTTCTTC. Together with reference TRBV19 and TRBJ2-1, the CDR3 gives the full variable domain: DGGITQSPKYLFRKEGQNVTLSCEQNLNHDAMYWYRQDPGQGLRLIYYSQIVNDFQKGDIAEGYSVSREKKESFPLTVTSAQKNPTAFYLCASSRTGVSYNEQFFGPGTRLTVL.

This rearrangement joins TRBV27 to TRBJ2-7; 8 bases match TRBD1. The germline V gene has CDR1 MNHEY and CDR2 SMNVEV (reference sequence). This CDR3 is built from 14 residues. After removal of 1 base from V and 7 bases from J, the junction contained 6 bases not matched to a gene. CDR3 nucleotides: TGTGCCAGCAGTTTATACCAGGGGGCGGGTGAGCAGTACTTC. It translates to CASSLYQGAGEQYF.

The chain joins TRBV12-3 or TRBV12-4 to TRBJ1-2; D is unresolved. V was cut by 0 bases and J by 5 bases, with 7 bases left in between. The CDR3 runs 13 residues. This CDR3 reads CASSLARGYGYTF. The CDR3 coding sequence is TGTGCCAGCAGTTTAGCGCGCGGATATGGCTACACCTTC.

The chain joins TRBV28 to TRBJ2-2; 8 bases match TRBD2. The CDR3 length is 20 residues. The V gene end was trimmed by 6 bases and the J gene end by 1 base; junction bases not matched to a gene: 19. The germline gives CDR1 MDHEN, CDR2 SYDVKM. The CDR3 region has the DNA TGTGCCAGCAGGCCCCTGGCCCACCCCGGGAGGGCCTTGAACACCGGGGAGCTGTTTTTT. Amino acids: CASRPLAHPGRALNTGELFF.

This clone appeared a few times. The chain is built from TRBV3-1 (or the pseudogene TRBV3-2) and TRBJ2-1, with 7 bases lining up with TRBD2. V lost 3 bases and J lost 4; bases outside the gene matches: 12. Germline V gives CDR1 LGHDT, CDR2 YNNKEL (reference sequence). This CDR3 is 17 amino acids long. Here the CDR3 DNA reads TGTGCCAGCAGCCAGGAGGGACCCAGCGGGACTTACAATGAGCAGTTCTTC. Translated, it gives CASSQEGPSGTYNEQFF.

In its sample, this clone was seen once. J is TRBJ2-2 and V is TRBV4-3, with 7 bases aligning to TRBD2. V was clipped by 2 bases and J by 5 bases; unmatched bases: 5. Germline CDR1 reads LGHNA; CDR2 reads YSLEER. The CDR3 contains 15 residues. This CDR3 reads CASSQLTSQTGELFF. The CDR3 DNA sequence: TGCGCCAGCAGCCAACTGACTAGCCAGACCGGGGAGCTGTTTTTT.

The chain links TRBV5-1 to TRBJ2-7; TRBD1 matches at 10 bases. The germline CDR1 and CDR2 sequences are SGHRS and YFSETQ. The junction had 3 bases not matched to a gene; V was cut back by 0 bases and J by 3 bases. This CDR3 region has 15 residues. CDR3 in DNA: TGCGCCAGCAGCTTGGACGGGACAGGGGACTACGAGCAGTACTTC. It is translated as CASSLDGTGDYEQYF.

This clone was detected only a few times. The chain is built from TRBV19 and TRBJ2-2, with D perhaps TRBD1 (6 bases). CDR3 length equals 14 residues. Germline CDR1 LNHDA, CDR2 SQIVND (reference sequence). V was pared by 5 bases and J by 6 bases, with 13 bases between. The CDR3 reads CASSVGAPSGELFF. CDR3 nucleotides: TGTGCCAGTAGTGTGGGGGCCCCTTCCGGGGAGCTGTTTTTT.

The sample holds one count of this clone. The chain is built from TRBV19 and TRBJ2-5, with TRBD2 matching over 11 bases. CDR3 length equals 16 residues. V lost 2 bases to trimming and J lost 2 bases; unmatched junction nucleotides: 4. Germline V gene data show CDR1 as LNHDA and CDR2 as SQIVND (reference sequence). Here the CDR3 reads CASSIRLAGGQETQYF. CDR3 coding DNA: TGTGCCAGTAGTATAAGGCTAGCGGGGGGTCAAGAGACCCAGTACTTC.